Presented here are 8 T cell receptor beta chains from one specimen sequenced in a study of blood T cell repertoires in COVID-19 (dated by TCRdb to about 2020). The library was produced with the immunoSEQ multiplex PCR assay. This immuneACCESS table, as held by TCRdb, lists in-frame sequences with V and J called but not all clones. Of the missing ones, under half trace to an unresolved V gene in checked studies; the others have no known cause. The sample table records 110,000 to 150,000 clones; over 75% of these occur just once. About 1.7% of the sample comes from the top ten. Specimen: peripheral blood. Every receptor here comes from a man aged 70-80 years with acute or convalescent COVID-19.

About this clone itself: Other DNA sequences of this sample code for an identical CDR3. J is TRBJ2-2 and V is TRBV5-1, with 7 bases that match TRBD1. The trim removed 1 base at V and 0 bases at J, leaving 3 bases unmatched. Germline-derived CDR1 and CDR2 are SGHRS and YFSETQ. CDR3 length equals 16 residues. In DNA form, the CDR3 reads TGCGCCAGCAGCTTGAGAGGGGGCGCGAACACCGGGGAGCTGTTTTTT. As protein: CASSLRGGANTGELFF.

The chain couples TRBV28 to TRBJ2-1, with 9 bases fitting TRBD2. Unmatched junction bases numbered 9, after V lost 3 bases and J lost 9 bases. Germline V gene data show CDR1 as MDHEN and CDR2 as SYDVKM. The CDR3 sequence is 15 residues long. CDR3 sequence (DNA): TGTGCCAGCAGTTTCTTTATAGCGGGAGCTGCTGAGCAGTTCTTC. It specifies CASSFFIAGAAEQFF.

V usage is TRBV9 and J usage is TRBJ2-3; tentatively, D is TRBD1 (6 bases). V shed 0 bases and J shed 0 bases, with 11 bases lying between them. The CDR3 has 16 amino acids. Germline assignment: CDR1 SGDLS and CDR2 YYNGEE. Written as DNA, the CDR3 is TGTGCCAGCAGCGTAGGGACAGATACTAGCACAGATACGCAGTATTTT. Translated, it gives CASSVGTDTSTDTQYF. Filled out from reference TRBV9 and TRBJ2-3, the complete variable domain reads DSGVTQTPKHLITATGQRVTLRCSPRSGDLSVYWYQQSLDQGLQFLIQYYNGEERAKGNILERFSAQQFPDLHSELNLSSLELGDSALYFCASSVGTDTSTDTQYFGPGTRLTVL.

The rearrangement joins TRBV27 to TRBJ1-1, with 10 nucleotides matching TRBD1. Germline CDR1 reads MNHEY; CDR2 reads SMNVEV (reference sequence). The CDR3 runs to 14 residues. V gave up 5 bases and J gave up 4 bases; unmatched junction bases: 4. The CDR3 reads CASSPWDRGTEAFF. DNA for the CDR3: TGTGCCAGCAGTCCATGGGACAGGGGCACTGAAGCTTTCTTT.

This clone was seen just once. The V and J genes are TRBV5-1 and TRBJ1-5; D is undetermined. The CDR3 is 15 residues long. Germline V gene lookup returns CDR1 SGHRS and CDR2 YFSETQ. V lost 0 bases and J lost 2, with 9 bases in between. DNA of the CDR3: TGCGCCAGCAGCTTGGGAGGTTTCGGCAATCAGCCCCAGCATTTT. Residues: CASSLGGFGNQPQHF.

The chain has TRBV5-1 and TRBJ1-3; D is possibly TRBD1 (5 bases). Germline V CDR1 and CDR2: SGHRS, YFSETQ. The CDR3 is 16 residues long. The V and J ends lost 6 bases and 4 bases respectively, with 20 bases between them. CDR3: CASKPSGRDFGNTIYF. In DNA, the CDR3 is TGCGCCAGCAAGCCTTCGGGCAGGGACTTCGGAAACACCATATATTTT.

This sequence joins TRBV2 and TRBJ1-5, with TRBD1 identical over 7 bases. From germline, CDR1 is SNHLY and CDR2 FYNNEI. Losses at the gene ends were 4 bases for V and 0 bases for J; bases not matched to a gene: 0. The CDR3 contains 14 residues. The CDR3: CASSGQGSNQPQHF. The CDR3 bases are TGTGCCAGCAGTGGACAGGGTAGCAATCAGCCCCAGCATTTT.

J is TRBJ1-2 and V is TRBV19, with TRBD1 identical over 9 bases. Losses at the gene ends were 4 bases for V and 1 base for J; bases not matched to a gene: 4. The CDR3 totals 15 residues. From germline, CDR1 is LNHDA and CDR2 SQIVND (reference sequence). CDR3 sequence (DNA): TGTGCCAGTAGTAATCCGGGACAGGGTAACTATGGCTACACCTTC. Translated, it gives CASSNPGQGNYGYTF.